The 26 T cell receptor beta chains listed next were all sequenced from one sample in a study of T cell responses to AZD1222 COVID-19 vaccine. Only in-frame clones appear in the TCRdb table, and some are missing; sequencing was by immunoSEQ multiplex PCR. Of 150,000 to 200,000 clones listed, roughly nine tenths are singletons. Source: peripheral blood, taken 28 days after the second dose of the MenACWY control vaccine. The receptor set was obtained from an adult who received the MenACWY meningococcal vaccine as a control.

The chain employs TRBV7-6 and TRBJ1-2, with a tentative D call TRBD1 (5 bases). The CDR3 length is 15 residues. Trimming took off 3 bases at V and 4 bases at J, with 15 bases between the two ends. Germline CDR1 is SGHVS and CDR2 is FNYEAQ. CDR3 in amino acids: CASSFGETDVYGYTF. CDR3 DNA: TGTGCCAGCAGCTTCGGGGAGACAGATGTCTATGGCTACACCTTC.

The V gene is TRBV2, the J gene TRBJ1-1, with TRBD1 as a possible D gene (6 bases). V lost 6 bases to trimming and J lost 4 bases, with 9 bases between them. The CDR3 covers 12 residues. CDR1 is SNHLY, CDR2 FYNNEI, per germline. The CDR3, as DNA: TGTGCCAGCAGACAGGGAGTCACTGAAGCTTTCTTT. It encodes CASRQGVTEAFF.

The chain uses TRBV28 and TRBJ1-5; 8 nucleotides align to TRBD1. CDR3 length: 15 amino acids. J gave up 6 bases and V 4 bases, and 8 bases lay outside the gene matches. CDR1 is MDHEN and CDR2 is SYDVKM in the germline V gene. This CDR3 reads CASSSRTGTFQPQHF. CDR3 bases: TGTGCCAGCAGTTCCCGGACAGGGACCTTTCAGCCCCAGCATTTT.

This clone occurred once. This chain joins TRBV24-1 and TRBJ2-1; TRBD2 matches 15 bases. Germline assignment: CDR1 KGHDR and CDR2 SFDVKD. The CDR3 runs to 20 residues. V shed 5 bases, J shed 0 bases, and the junction held 10 bases outside the gene matches. CDR3 region: CATSASRGTSGRPSYNEQFF. For the CDR3, the DNA is TGTGCCACCAGTGCCTCTAGGGGGACTAGCGGGAGGCCCTCCTACAATGAGCAGTTCTTC.

The chain couples TRBV29-1 to TRBJ1-1; D perhaps matches TRBD1 (5 bases). The germline V gene encodes CDR1 SQVTM and CDR2 ANQGSEA. The V end lost 4 bases, the J end lost 14 bases, and 11 bases lay between the germline ends. The CDR3 is made up of 9 amino acids. CDR3 protein: CSVVQGHFF. Written as DNA, the CDR3 is TGCAGCGTTGTTCAAGGACACTTCTTT. Variable domain in full (rest from reference TRBV29-1 and TRBJ1-1): SAVISQKPSRDICQRGTSLTIQCQVDSQVTMMFWYRQQPGQSLTLIATANQGSEATYESGFVIDKFPISRPNLTFSTLTVSNMSPEDSSIYLCSVVQGHFFGQGTRLTVV.

The chain couples TRBV6-6 to TRBJ2-2; unclear D gene. Per the germline V gene, CDR1 is MNHNY and CDR2 is SVGAGI (reference sequence). Between the trimmed V and J ends, which lost 6 bases and 8 bases, there was a span of 10 bases. The CDR3 runs 12 residues. The CDR3 reads CASSPVVGELFF. In DNA form, the CDR3 reads TGTGCCAGCAGCCCGGTCGTAGGGGAGCTGTTTTTT.

The chain couples TRBV25-1 to TRBJ1-4; no definite D call. Germline loops: CDR1 MGHDK, CDR2 SYGVNS. The CDR3 is made up of 14 amino acids. Between the trimmed V and J ends, which lost 1 base and 11 bases, there was a span of 14 bases. CDR3 region: CASSELGNLRKLFF. Written as DNA, the CDR3 is TGTGCCAGCAGTGAATTAGGGAACTTGAGGAAACTGTTTTTT.

This chain connects TRBV28 to TRBJ1-5; tentative D call: TRBD1 (5 bases). The germline V gene encodes CDR1 MDHEN and CDR2 SYDVKM. Trimming stripped 10 bases from V and 5 bases from J, with 15 bases between. This CDR3 is built from 13 residues. In nucleotides, the CDR3 is TGTGCCACCGTTGACAGACCCCATCAGCCCCAGCATTTT. Protein: CATVDRPHQPQHF.

J is TRBJ1-2 and V is TRBV10-3; 7 nucleotides align to TRBD1. Germline CDR1 is ENHRY and CDR2 is SYGVKD. Unmatched junction bases numbered 14, after V lost 6 bases and J lost 7 bases. The CDR3 sequence is 15 residues long. The CDR3 protein is CAISLPTTGVIGYTF. In DNA, the CDR3 is TGTGCCATCAGCTTACCCACCACAGGGGTTATTGGCTACACCTTC.

The chain employs TRBV29-1 and TRBJ1-1, with TRBD1 matching over 9 bases. J gave up 4 bases and V 6 bases, and 6 bases lay outside the gene matches. Germline values: CDR1 SQVTM, CDR2 ANQGSEA. The CDR3 loop spans 13 amino acids. CDR3 coding DNA: TGCAGCGTCGGACAGGGGCCAGGCACTGAAGCTTTCTTT. Its translation is CSVGQGPGTEAFF. Full variable domain (missing parts from reference TRBV29-1 and TRBJ1-1): SAVISQKPSRDICQRGTSLTIQCQVDSQVTMMFWYRQQPGQSLTLIATANQGSEATYESGFVIDKFPISRPNLTFSTLTVSNMSPEDSSIYLCSVGQGPGTEAFFGQGTRLTVV.

The chain recombines TRBV9 with TRBJ2-1; tentatively, D is TRBD2 (6 bases). The CDR3 consists of 16 residues. V was clipped by 3 bases and J by 7 bases, with 20 bases between them. CDR1 and CDR2 (germline): SGDLS, YYNGEE. The CDR3 region is CASSATPLAGLNEQFF. The CDR3 region has the DNA TGTGCCAGCAGCGCCACCCCCCTGGCGGGGCTAAATGAGCAGTTCTTC. Full variable domain (missing parts from reference TRBV9 and TRBJ2-1): DSGVTQTPKHLITATGQRVTLRCSPRSGDLSVYWYQQSLDQGLQFLIQYYNGEERAKGNILERFSAQQFPDLHSELNLSSLELGDSALYFCASSATPLAGLNEQFFGPGTRLTVL.

V gene TRBV11-2 combines with J gene TRBJ2-1, with D possibly TRBD2 on 7 matching bases. The length of the CDR3 is 15 residues. V lost 5 bases and J lost 6, with 17 bases in between. From germline, CDR1 is SGHAT and CDR2 FQNNGV. CDR3 nucleotides: TGTGCCAGCAGCCAACTAAGGGGGGGAATCAATGAGCAGTTCTTC. This encodes CASSQLRGGINEQFF.

V and J are TRBV5-1 and TRBJ1-4; no clear D. The CDR3 has 15 amino acids. V gave up 0 bases and J gave up 7 bases, with 13 bases separating them. Looked up from germline, CDR1 is SGHRS and CDR2 is YFSETQ. The CDR3: CASSLDSTRGEKLFF. CDR3 nucleotides: TGCGCCAGCAGCTTGGATTCCACGCGGGGTGAAAAACTGTTTTTT.

This rearrangement joins TRBV2 to TRBJ2-3; 12 nucleotides align to TRBD2. V lost 7 bases and J lost 4; bases outside the gene matches: 6. Germline CDR1 SNHLY, CDR2 FYNNEI. The CDR3 consists of 15 residues. The DNA of the CDR3 is TGTGCCAGCAAGCGACTAGCGGGAGCCGCAGATACGCAGTATTTT. Translating it yields CASKRLAGAADTQYF.

The chain has TRBV7-2 and TRBJ2-5; no clear D. The V end was cut by 5 bases, the J end by 1 base, with 17 bases between. The length of the CDR3 is 16 residues. From germline, CDR1 is SGHTA and CDR2 FQGNSA. CDR3: CASSQPPRAGQETQYF. The CDR3 region has the DNA TGTGCCAGCAGCCAACCCCCTAGGGCAGGCCAAGAGACCCAGTACTTC. Full variable domain (remainder filled in from reference TRBV7-2 and TRBJ2-5): GAGVSQSPSNKVTEKGKDVELRCDPISGHTALYWYRQSLGQGLEFLIYFQGNSAPDKSGLPSDRFSAERTGGSVSTLTIQRTQQEDSAVYLCASSQPPRAGQETQYFGPGTRLLVL.

Here the CDR3 reads CASSRYRGYNEKLFF. The CDR3 DNA reads as TGTGCCAGCAGCCGATACAGGGGATATAATGAAAAACTGTTTTTT. The J gene is TRBJ1-4, the V gene TRBV14; 7 bases are shared with TRBD1. J was trimmed by 4 bases and V by 4 bases; bases with no gene match: 6. Germline lookup yields CDR1 SGHDN and CDR2 FVKESK. There are 15 residues in the CDR3.

The chain recombines TRBV27 with TRBJ1-4; 7 bases are shared with TRBD1. V was clipped by 2 bases and J by 4 bases; unmatched bases: 4. CDR3 length equals 15 residues. Germline V gene data show CDR1 as MNHEY and CDR2 as SMNVEV (reference sequence). This CDR3 is CASSLLGQLNEKLFF. CDR3 nucleotides: TGTGCCAGCAGTTTACTGGGACAGCTTAATGAAAAACTGTTTTTT.

This chain links TRBV5-1 with TRBJ2-3, with 14 bases fitting TRBD2. The V gene end was trimmed by 4 bases and the J gene end by 8 bases; junction bases not matched to a gene: 12. CDR3 length equals 17 residues. CDR1 and CDR2 from the germline V gene are SGHRS and YFSETQ. The CDR3 nucleotides are TGCGCCAGCAGCGTGGAACCCGGACTAGCGGGAGGTGGTACGCAGTATTTT. Translation gives CASSVEPGLAGGGTQYF.

V usage is TRBV5-1 and J usage is TRBJ1-1; 7 bases agree with TRBD1. The junction had 6 bases not matched to a gene; V was cut back by 3 bases and J by 1 base. CDR3 length: 15 residues. In germline, CDR1 is SGHRS, CDR2 YFSETQ. CDR3 bases: TGCGCCAGCAGCTCGACAGGGAGACAGAACACTGAAGCTTTCTTT. It specifies CASSSTGRQNTEAFF. The whole variable domain, remainder taken from reference TRBV5-1 and TRBJ1-1, is KAGVTQTPRYLIKTRGQQVTLSCSPISGHRSVSWYQQTPGQGLQFLFEYFSETQRNKGNFPGRFSGRQFSNSRSEMNVSTLELGDSALYLCASSSTGRQNTEAFFGQGTRLTVV.

The chain joins TRBV9 to TRBJ2-3; D gene ambiguous. The CDR3 runs to 15 residues. The V end was cut by 4 bases, the J end by 1 base, with 13 bases between. Germline lookup yields CDR1 SGDLS and CDR2 YYNGEE. CDR3 in amino acids: CASSQGPWGTDTQYF. The CDR3 nucleotides are TGTGCCAGCAGCCAAGGACCCTGGGGCACAGATACGCAGTATTTT. The full variable domain, in which reference TRBV9 and TRBJ2-3 provide the parts outside the CDR3, is DSGVTQTPKHLITATGQRVTLRCSPRSGDLSVYWYQQSLDQGLQFLIQYYNGEERAKGNILERFSAQQFPDLHSELNLSSLELGDSALYFCASSQGPWGTDTQYFGPGTRLTVL.

The J gene is TRBJ1-5, the V gene TRBV3-1 (or the pseudogene TRBV3-2); D is possibly TRBD1 (5 bases). The CDR3 sequence is 16 residues long. Germline V gene lookup returns CDR1 LGHDT and CDR2 YNNKEL (reference sequence). Trimming pared 5 bases from V and 4 bases from J, leaving 18 bases between. CDR3 loop: CASSFYGGVSNQPQHF. The DNA for the CDR3 is TGTGCCAGCAGCTTTTACGGGGGAGTTTCAAATCAGCCCCAGCATTTT.

The genes are TRBV6-2 or TRBV6-3 and TRBJ2-1; TRBD2 matches 9 bases. The ends lost 3 bases at V and 6 bases at J; junction bases unmatched: 6. Germline lookup yields CDR1 MNHEY and CDR2 SVGEGT. This CDR3 region has 15 residues. The CDR3 coding sequence is TGTGCCAGCAGTTATTGGGCGGGAGGGGGCAATGAGCAGTTCTTC. Translated: CASSYWAGGGNEQFF.

V usage is TRBV7-9 and J usage is TRBJ2-7; D remains ambiguous. The CDR3 is made up of 14 amino acids. The V end was cut by 0 bases, the J end by 5 bases, with 11 bases between. The germline CDR1 and CDR2 sequences are SEHNR and FQNEAQ (reference sequence). The CDR3 here is CASSLAGALDEQYF. The DNA for the CDR3 is TGTGCCAGCAGCTTAGCCGGAGCCTTGGACGAGCAGTACTTC.

The CDR3 loop reads CASSMTGEAAEQYF. CDR3 nucleotides: TGTGCCAGCTCAATGACAGGGGAAGCAGCCGAGCAGTACTTC. V is TRBV18 and J is TRBJ2-7; 8 nucleotides match TRBD1. CDR1 is KGHSH and CDR2 is LQKENI in the germline V gene. The CDR3 covers 14 residues. Losses at the gene ends were 5 bases for V and 6 bases for J; bases not matched to a gene: 9.

The chain joins TRBV28 to TRBJ1-1, with 12 bases lining up with TRBD1. The germline V gene encodes CDR1 MDHEN and CDR2 SYDVKM. The CDR3 has 19 amino acids. The junction had 20 bases not matched to a gene; V was cut back by 7 bases and J by 5 bases. DNA for the CDR3: TGTGCCAGCAACAAATCCCCGGGACAGGGGGCCGGGAGTATAACTGAAGCTTTCTTT. It translates to CASNKSPGQGAGSITEAFF. Using reference TRBV28 and TRBJ1-1 for the parts outside the CDR3, the full variable domain is DVKVTQSSRYLVKRTGEKVFLECVQDMDHENMFWYRQDPGLGLRLIYFSYDVKMKEKGDIPEGYSVSREKKERFSLILESASTNQTSMYLCASNKSPGQGAGSITEAFFGQGTRLTVV.

The rearrangement joins TRBV6-1 to TRBJ1-3; 7 nucleotides match TRBD1. The trim removed 6 bases at V and 0 bases at J, leaving 14 bases unmatched. The length of the CDR3 is 18 residues. CDR1 and CDR2 (germline): MNHNS, SASEGT. The CDR3 bases are TGTGCCAGCAGGGAACTTACGGGACAGTACTTCTCTGGAAACACCATATATTTT. This codes for CASRELTGQYFSGNTIYF.